The 3 T cell receptor beta chains presented below share a single source sample, sequenced in a study of OX40 agonist ivuxolimab in advanced cancers. TCRdb's copy holds only in-frame clones and misses some; the assay was immunoSEQ multiplex PCR. Of roughly 71,000 clones in the sample, roughly 80% were seen once. This sample comprised CD4+ or CD8+ T cells sorted from blood, obtained in a trial of the OX40 agonist ivuxolimab. The origin of the receptors is an adult with an advanced solid tumor such as melanoma, head and neck, liver or kidney cancer.

The chain is built from TRBV19 and TRBJ1-1; D call uncertain. V lost 3 bases and J lost 0, with 5 bases in between. The length of the CDR3 is 13 residues. Germline V CDR1 and CDR2: LNHDA, SQIVND (reference sequence). This CDR3 is CASSINVNTEAFF. The CDR3 region has the DNA TGTGCCAGTAGTATTAATGTGAACACTGAAGCTTTCTTT.

The chain recombines TRBV5-1 with TRBJ2-1; the D call may be TRBD1 or TRBD2 (5 bases each). CDR3 length: 14 amino acids. Germline CDR1 SGHRS, CDR2 YFSETQ. Trimming stripped 0 bases from V and 7 bases from J, with 11 bases between. The CDR3: CASSLGGRLNEQFF. As DNA, the CDR3 is TGCGCCAGCAGCTTGGGGGGACGCTTAAATGAGCAGTTCTTC.

The J gene is TRBJ2-3, the V gene TRBV5-1, with 10 bases that match TRBD2. This CDR3 is built from 15 residues. The V gene end was trimmed by 2 bases and the J gene end by 1 base; junction bases not matched to a gene: 1. CDR1 and CDR2 (germline): SGHRS, YFSETQ. The CDR3 region is CASSFSGGGTDTQYF. The CDR3 DNA reads TGCGCCAGCAGCTTCAGCGGGGGGGGCACAGATACGCAGTATTTT.